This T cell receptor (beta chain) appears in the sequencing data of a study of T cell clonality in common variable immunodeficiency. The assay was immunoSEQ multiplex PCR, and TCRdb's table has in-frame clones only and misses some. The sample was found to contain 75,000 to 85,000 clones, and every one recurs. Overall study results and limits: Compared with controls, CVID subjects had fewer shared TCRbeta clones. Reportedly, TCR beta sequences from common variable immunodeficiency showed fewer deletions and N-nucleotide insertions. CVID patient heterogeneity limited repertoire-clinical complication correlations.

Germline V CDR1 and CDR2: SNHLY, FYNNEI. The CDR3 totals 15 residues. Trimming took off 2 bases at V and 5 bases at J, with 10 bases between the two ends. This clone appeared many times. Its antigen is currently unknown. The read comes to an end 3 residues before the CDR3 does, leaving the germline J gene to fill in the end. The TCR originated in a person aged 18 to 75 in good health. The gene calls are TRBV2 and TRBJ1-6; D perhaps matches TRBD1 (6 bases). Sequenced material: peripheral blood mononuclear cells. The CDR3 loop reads CASSEIRQDNSPLHF. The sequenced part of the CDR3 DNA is TGTGCCAGCAGTGAAATTCGACAGGATAATTCACCC.